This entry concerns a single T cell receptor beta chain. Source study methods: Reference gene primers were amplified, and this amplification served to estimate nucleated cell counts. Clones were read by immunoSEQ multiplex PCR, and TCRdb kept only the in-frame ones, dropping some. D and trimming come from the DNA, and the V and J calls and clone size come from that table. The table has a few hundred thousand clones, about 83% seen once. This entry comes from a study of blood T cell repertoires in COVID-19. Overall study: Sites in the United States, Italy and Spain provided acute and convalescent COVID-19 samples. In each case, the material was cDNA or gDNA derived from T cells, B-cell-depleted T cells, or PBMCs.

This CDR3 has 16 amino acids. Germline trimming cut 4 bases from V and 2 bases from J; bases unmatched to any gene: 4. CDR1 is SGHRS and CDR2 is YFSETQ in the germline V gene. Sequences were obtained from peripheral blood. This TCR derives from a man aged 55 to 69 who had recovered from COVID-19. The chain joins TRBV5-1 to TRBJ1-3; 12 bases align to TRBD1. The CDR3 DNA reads TGCGCCAGCAGCACCGGGACAGGGGGCCCTGGAAACACCATATATTTT. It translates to CASSTGTGGPGNTIYF. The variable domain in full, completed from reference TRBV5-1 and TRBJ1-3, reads KAGVTQTPRYLIKTRGQQVTLSCSPISGHRSVSWYQQTPGQGLQFLFEYFSETQRNKGNFPGRFSGRQFSNSRSEMNVSTLELGDSALYLCASSTGTGGPGNTIYFGEGSWLTVV.